What follows are 8 T cell receptor beta chains derived from one specimen sequenced in a study of shared clonotypes between healthy human individuals. Some clones are missing from TCRdb's copy, which holds only in-frame ones; the method was immunoSEQ multiplex PCR. The sample has more than 1,200,000 clones; just under 99% are singletons. Sample: naive CD4+ T cells sorted from blood. Subset of the sample: CD45RA+ positively selected. Receptors were obtained from a man aged 30 to 45 in good health.

CDR3 loop: CASSRDMNTGELFF. CDR3 in DNA: TGTGCCAGCAGTAGGGACATGAACACCGGGGAGCTGTTTTTT. The chain joins TRBV5-6 to TRBJ2-2; weak D call: TRBD1 (6 bases). Trimming cost V 5 bases and J 1 base, with 9 bases left between them. The CDR3 spans 14 residues. Germline V gene data show CDR1 as SGHDT and CDR2 as YYEEEE.

On this clone itself: Different DNA sequences within this sample yield the same CDR3. This chain links TRBV7-9 with TRBJ2-5; D not certain. Trimming removed 0 bases from V and 0 bases from J, with 5 bases in between. Germline CDR1 is SEHNR and CDR2 is FQNEAQ (reference sequence). The CDR3 runs 14 residues. CDR3 protein: CASSLAEYQETQYF. The CDR3 nucleotides read TGTGCCAGCAGCTTAGCAGAGTACCAAGAGACCCAGTACTTC.

This clone was seen just once. The J gene is TRBJ2-1, the V gene TRBV4-2, with 9 bases that match TRBD1. The CDR3 consists of 14 residues. Trimming took 8 bases from V and 5 from J; bases not matched to a gene: 7. Germline V lookup: CDR1 LGHNA, CDR2 YNFKEQ. The CDR3 loop is CASAGTGNNNEQFF. CDR3 coding DNA: TGTGCCAGCGCCGGGACAGGGAATAACAATGAGCAGTTCTTC.

The chain carries TRBV5-6 and TRBJ2-3; D possibly corresponds to TRBD2 (6 bases). The CDR3 length is 17 residues. The ends were cut back, 2 bases at V and 7 bases at J, with 23 bases in the middle. Germline V gives CDR1 SGHDT, CDR2 YYEEEE. This CDR3 reads CASSFVADRGVTHTQYF. The CDR3 coding sequence is TGTGCCAGCAGCTTTGTAGCGGACCGCGGCGTGACACATACGCAGTATTTT.

This clone was picked up one time. The V call is TRBV10-1, the J call TRBJ2-5; D not certain. CDR3 length: 13 amino acids. CDR1 and CDR2 (germline): WNHNN, SYGVQD (reference sequence). The ends were cut back, 8 bases at V and 3 bases at J, with 13 bases in the middle. CDR3 amino acids: CASSDPEEETQYF. Here the CDR3 DNA reads TGCGCCAGCTCCGACCCCGAGGAAGAGACCCAGTACTTC.

As concerns this clone: The sample carries other DNA sequences with the same CDR3. The chain is built from TRBV2 and TRBJ2-7; D gene unclear. CDR1 is SNHLY, CDR2 FYNNEI, per germline. The ends were cut back, 4 bases at V and 3 bases at J, with 7 bases in the middle. CDR3 length: 12 residues. The chain's CDR3 is CASSVSVYEQYF. The CDR3 DNA reads TGTGCCAGCAGTGTATCGGTCTACGAGCAGTACTTC.

The chain combines TRBV28 with TRBJ1-1; 8 nucleotides line up with TRBD1. CDR3 length: 15 amino acids. V trimming: 4 bases; J trimming: 1 base; junction bases outside the gene matches: 5. Germline V gene sequence: CDR1 MDHEN, CDR2 SYDVKM. CDR3 nucleotide sequence: TGTGCCAGCAGTTCGGAGGGACAGGAGAACACTGAAGCTTTCTTT. Its translation: CASSSEGQENTEAFF.

The J gene is TRBJ2-1, the V gene TRBV5-6, with TRBD2 matching 12 bases. The CDR3 extends over 16 amino acids. J gave up 6 bases and V 3 bases, and 7 bases lay outside the gene matches. Germline assignment: CDR1 SGHDT and CDR2 YYEEEE. DNA of the CDR3: TGTGCCAGCAGCTCTCTAGCGGGAGGGCCCGGCAATGAGCAGTTCTTC. Translation gives CASSSLAGGPGNEQFF. Full variable domain (remainder filled in from reference TRBV5-6 and TRBJ2-1): DAGVTQSPTHLIKTRGQQVTLRCSPKSGHDTVSWYQQALGQGPQFIFQYYEEEERQRGNFPDRFSGHQFPNYSSELNVNALLLGDSALYLCASSSLAGGPGNEQFFGPGTRLTVL.